This TCR beta chain was sequenced in a study of tumour-infiltrating T cells in Burkitt lymphoma. Study-wide context: Survival, overall and progression-free, tracked with productive clonality.

Data came from immunoSEQ multiplex PCR; TCRdb stores just in-frame clones and leaves some out. The sample lists around 3,000 clones; roughly three quarters were seen once. Germline-derived CDR1 and CDR2 are MNHEY and SMNVEV (reference sequence). V shed 0 bases and J shed 6 bases, with 9 bases lying between them. The CDR3 covers 13 residues. This sequence joins TRBV27 and TRBJ2-7, with D tentatively TRBD1 or TRBD2 (5 bases each). Sequenced input: tumor tissue. The TCR comes from a human donor with diffuse large B-cell lymphoma. The CDR3 coding sequence is TGTGCCAGCAGTTTATCGGGACGAATCGAGCAGTACTTC. Translation: CASSLSGRIEQYF.